Here is one T cell receptor (beta chain) with its context. Its antigen is undetermined. The sample belongs to a study of post-analysis software for immune sequencing data. Looking at the study overall: Recorded subtypes: relapsing-remitting, secondary progressive, progressive-relapsing; some patients unannotated. Study findings and constraints: Significantly decreased normalized Chao1 diversity was recorded for multiple sclerosis patients relative to controls.

Unique molecular identifiers were carried by the TCR beta cDNA libraries. The yield from roughly 1 to 10 million T cells was roughly 500,000 cDNA molecules in total. TCRdb recomputed calls from the PCR reads with MiXCR, one row per CDR3 protein. The repertoire holds fewer than 850,000 distinct CDR3 sequences, approximately 30% seen once, with 0.55% to 0.65% in the top ten. Source material: blood. The source is a girl aged 5-17 years with multiple sclerosis.

DNA for the CDR3: TGTGCCAGCAGAGATAGCGGGATTATCGGGGAGCAGTTCTTC. Encoded protein: CASRDSGIIGEQFF. V usage is TRBV28 and J usage is TRBJ2-1; 8 nucleotides line up with TRBD2. Germline CDR1 and CDR2: MDHEN and SYDVKM. V was clipped by 6 bases and J by 10 bases; unmatched bases: 11. CDR3 size: 14 residues.